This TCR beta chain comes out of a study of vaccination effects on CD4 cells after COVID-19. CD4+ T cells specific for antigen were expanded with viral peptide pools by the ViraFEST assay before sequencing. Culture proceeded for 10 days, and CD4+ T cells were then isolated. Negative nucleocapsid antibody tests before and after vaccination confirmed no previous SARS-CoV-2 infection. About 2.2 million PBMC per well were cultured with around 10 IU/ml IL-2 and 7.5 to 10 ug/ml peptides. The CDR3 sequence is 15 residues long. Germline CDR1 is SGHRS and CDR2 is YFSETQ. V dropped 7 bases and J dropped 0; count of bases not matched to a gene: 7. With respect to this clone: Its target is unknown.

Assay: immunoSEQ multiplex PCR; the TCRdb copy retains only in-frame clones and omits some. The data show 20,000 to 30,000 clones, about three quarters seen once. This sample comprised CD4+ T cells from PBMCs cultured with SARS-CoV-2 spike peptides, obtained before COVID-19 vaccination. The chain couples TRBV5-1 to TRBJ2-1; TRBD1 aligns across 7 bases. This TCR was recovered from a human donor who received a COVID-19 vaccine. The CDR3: CASSMTGSSYNEQFF. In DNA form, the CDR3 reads TGCGCCAGCTCCATGACAGGGAGCTCCTACAATGAGCAGTTCTTC.